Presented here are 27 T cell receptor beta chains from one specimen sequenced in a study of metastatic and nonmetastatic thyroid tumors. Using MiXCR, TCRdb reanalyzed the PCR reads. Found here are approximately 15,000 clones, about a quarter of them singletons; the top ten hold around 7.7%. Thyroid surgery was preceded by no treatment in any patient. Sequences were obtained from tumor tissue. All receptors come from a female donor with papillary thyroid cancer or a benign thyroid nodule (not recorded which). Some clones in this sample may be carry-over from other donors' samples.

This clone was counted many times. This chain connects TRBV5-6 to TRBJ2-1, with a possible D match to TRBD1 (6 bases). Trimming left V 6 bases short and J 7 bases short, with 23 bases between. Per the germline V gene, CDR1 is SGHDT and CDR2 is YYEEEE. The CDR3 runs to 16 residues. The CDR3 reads CASTPRKTGRRNEQFF. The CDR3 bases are TGTGCCAGCACCCCCCGGAAAACAGGGAGAAGAAATGAGCAGTTCTTC.

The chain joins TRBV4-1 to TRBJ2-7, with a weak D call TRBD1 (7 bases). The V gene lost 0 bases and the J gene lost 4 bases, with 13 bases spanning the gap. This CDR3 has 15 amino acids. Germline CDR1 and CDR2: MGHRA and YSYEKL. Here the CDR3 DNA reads TGCGCCAGCAGCCAAGAAACCAGGGGGGCTTACGAGCAGTACTTC. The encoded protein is CASSQETRGAYEQYF.

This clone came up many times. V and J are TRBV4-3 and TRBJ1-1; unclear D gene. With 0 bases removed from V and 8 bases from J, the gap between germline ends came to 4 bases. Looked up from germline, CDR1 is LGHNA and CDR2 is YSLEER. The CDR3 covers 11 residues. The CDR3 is CASSQEGEAFF. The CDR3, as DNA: TGCGCCAGCAGCCAAGAGGGGGAAGCTTTCTTT.

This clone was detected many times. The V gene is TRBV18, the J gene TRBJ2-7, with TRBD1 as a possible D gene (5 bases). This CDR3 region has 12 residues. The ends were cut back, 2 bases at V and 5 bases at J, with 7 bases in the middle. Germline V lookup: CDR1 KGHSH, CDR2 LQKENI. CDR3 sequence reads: CASSPVRDEQYF. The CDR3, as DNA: TGTGCCAGCTCACCAGTCAGGGACGAGCAGTACTTC.

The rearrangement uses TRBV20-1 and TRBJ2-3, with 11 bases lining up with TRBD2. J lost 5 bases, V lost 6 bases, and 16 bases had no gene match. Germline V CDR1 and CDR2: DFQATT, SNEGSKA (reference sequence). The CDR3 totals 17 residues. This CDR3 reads CSATALPTSGVKDTQYF. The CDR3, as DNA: TGCAGTGCGACCGCCCTCCCGACTAGCGGGGTGAAAGATACGCAGTATTTT.

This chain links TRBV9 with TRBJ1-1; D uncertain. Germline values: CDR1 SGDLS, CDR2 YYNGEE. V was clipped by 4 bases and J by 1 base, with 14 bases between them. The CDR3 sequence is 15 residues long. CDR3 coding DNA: TGTGCCAGCAGCTCAATGACATTGGCGAACACTGAAGCTTTCTTT. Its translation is CASSSMTLANTEAFF.

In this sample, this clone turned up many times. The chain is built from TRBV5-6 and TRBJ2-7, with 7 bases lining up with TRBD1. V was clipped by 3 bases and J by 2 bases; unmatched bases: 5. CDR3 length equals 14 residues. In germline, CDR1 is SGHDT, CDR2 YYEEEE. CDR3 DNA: TGTGCCAGCAGCTCCGGGACAGAGCCCTACGAGCAGTACTTC. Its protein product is CASSSGTEPYEQYF.

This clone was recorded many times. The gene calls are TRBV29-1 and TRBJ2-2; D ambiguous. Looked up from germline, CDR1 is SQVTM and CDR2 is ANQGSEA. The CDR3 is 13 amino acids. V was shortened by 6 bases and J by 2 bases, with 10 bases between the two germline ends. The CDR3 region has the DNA TGCAGCGTCCGGACGGTTAACACCGGGGAGCTGTTTTTT. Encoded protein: CSVRTVNTGELFF.

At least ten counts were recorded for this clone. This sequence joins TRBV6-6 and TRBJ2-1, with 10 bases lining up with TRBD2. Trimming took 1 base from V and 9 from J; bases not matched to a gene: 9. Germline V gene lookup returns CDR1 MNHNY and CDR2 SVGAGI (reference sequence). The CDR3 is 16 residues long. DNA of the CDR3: TGTGCCAGCAGTTACTTCTCTAGCGGGAGAGGTGGTGAGCAGTTCTTC. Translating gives CASSYFSSGRGGEQFF.

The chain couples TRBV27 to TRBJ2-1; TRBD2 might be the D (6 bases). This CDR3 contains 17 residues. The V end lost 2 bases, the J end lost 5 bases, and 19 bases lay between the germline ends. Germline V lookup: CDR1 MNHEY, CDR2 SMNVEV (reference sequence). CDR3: CASSLGGAGRLDNEQFF. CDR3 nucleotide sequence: TGTGCCAGCAGTTTAGGGGGTGCGGGAAGGCTCGACAATGAGCAGTTCTTC.

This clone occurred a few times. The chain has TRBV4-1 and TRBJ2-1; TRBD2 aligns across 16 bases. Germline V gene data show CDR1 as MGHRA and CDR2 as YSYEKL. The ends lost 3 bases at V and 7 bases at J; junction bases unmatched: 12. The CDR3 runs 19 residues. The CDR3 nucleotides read TGCGCCAGCAGCCATCCGGGACTAGCGGGAGGGCCGTTCCGGAATGAGCAGTTCTTC. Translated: CASSHPGLAGGPFRNEQFF.

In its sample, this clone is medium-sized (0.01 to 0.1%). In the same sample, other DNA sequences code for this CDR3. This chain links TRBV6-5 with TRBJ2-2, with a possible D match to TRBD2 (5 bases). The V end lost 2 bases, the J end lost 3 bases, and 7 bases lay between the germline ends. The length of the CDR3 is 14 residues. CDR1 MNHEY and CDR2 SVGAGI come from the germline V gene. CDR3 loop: CASSYEGYTGELFF. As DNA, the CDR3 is TGTGCCAGCAGTTACGAGGGCTACACCGGGGAGCTGTTTTTT.

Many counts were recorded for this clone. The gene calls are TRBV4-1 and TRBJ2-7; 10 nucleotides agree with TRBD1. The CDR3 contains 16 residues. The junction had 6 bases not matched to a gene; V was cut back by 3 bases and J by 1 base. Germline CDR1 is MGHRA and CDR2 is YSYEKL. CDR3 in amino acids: CASSQGQGPLSYEQYF. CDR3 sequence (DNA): TGCGCCAGCAGCCAGGGACAGGGGCCTTTATCCTACGAGCAGTACTTC.

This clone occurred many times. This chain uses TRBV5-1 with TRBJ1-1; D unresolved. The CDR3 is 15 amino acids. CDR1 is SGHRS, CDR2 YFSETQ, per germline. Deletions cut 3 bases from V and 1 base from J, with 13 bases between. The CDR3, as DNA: TGCGCCAGCAGCTCCGACACTCTGGGGAACACTGAAGCTTTCTTT. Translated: CASSSDTLGNTEAFF.

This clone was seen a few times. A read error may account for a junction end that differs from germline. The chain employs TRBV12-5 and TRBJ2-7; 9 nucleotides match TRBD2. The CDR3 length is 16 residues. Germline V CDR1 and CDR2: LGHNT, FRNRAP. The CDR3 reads CSSGLLPSGRYYEQYF. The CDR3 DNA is TGTTCTAGTGGTTTGTTACCGAGCGGGAGGTACTACGAGCAGTACTTC.

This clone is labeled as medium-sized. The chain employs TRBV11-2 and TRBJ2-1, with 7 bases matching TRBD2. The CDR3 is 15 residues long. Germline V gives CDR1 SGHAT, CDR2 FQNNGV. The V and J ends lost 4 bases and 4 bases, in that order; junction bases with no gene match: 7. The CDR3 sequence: CASSSTGLDYNEQFF. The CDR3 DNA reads TGTGCCAGCAGCTCAACAGGACTAGATTACAATGAGCAGTTCTTC.

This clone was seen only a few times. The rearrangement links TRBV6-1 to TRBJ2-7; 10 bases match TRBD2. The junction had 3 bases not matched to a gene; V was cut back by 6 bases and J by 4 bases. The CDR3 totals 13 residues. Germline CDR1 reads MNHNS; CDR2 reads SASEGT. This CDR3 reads CASRASGSYEQYF. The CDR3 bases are TGTGCCAGCAGAGCTAGCGGGAGTTACGAGCAGTACTTC.

CDR3 in amino acids: CASSQNTGSSYFYTF. In DNA form, the CDR3 reads TGCGCCAGCAGCCAGAATACAGGTTCCAGCTATTTCTACACCTTC. The chain links TRBV4-1 to TRBJ1-2; D perhaps matches TRBD1 (5 bases). The CDR3 spans 15 residues. Deletions cut 3 bases from V and 10 bases from J, with 21 bases between. Per the germline V gene, CDR1 is MGHRA and CDR2 is YSYEKL.

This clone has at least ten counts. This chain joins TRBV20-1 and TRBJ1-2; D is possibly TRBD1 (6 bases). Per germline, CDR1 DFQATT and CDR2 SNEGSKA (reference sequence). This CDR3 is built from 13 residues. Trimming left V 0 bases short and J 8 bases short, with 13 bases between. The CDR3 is CSARERGAWGYTF. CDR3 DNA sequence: TGCAGTGCTAGAGAACGGGGGGCTTGGGGCTACACCTTC.

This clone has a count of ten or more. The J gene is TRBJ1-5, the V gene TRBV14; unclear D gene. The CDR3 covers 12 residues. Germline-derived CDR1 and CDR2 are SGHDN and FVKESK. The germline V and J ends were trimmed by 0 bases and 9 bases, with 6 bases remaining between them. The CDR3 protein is CASSQDIGPQHF. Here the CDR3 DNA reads TGTGCCAGCAGCCAAGACATCGGGCCCCAGCATTTT.

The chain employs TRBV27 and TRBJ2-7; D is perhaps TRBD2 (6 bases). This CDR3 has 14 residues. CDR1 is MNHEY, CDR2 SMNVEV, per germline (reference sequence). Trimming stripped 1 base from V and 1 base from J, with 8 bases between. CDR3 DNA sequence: TGTGCCAGCAGTTTATGGGCGGGGTCCTACGAGCAGTACTTC. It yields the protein CASSLWAGSYEQYF.

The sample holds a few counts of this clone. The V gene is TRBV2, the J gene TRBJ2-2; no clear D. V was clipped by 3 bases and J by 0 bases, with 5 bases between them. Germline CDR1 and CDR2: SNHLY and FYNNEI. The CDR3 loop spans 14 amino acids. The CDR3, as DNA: TGTGCCAGCAGTGAGTCCTCGAACACCGGGGAGCTGTTTTTT. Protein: CASSESSNTGELFF.

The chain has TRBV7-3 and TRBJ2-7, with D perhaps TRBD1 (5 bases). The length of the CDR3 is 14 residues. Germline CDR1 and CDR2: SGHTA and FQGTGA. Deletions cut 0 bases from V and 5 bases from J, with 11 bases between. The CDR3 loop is CASSLTAQGDEQYF. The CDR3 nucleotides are TGTGCCAGCAGCTTAACGGCGCAGGGCGACGAGCAGTACTTC.

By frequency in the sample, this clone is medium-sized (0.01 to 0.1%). This CDR3 is CASRLTGNTEAFF. The CDR3 nucleotides are TGTGCCAGCAGGTTGACAGGGAACACTGAAGCTTTCTTT. This chain links TRBV28 with TRBJ1-1; perhaps TRBD1 as D (6 bases). CDR1 MDHEN and CDR2 SYDVKM come from the germline V gene. V was pared by 6 bases and J by 1 base, with 9 bases between. This CDR3 region has 13 residues.

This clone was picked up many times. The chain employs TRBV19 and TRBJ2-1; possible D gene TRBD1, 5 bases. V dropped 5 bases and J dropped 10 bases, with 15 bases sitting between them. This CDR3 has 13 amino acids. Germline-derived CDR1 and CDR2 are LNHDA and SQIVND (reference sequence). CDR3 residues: CASSSKGLREQFF. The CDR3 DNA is TGTGCCAGTAGTTCGAAGGGGCTGCGGGAGCAGTTCTTC. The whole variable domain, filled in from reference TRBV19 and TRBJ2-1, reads DGGITQSPKYLFRKEGQNVTLSCEQNLNHDAMYWYRQDPGQGLRLIYYSQIVNDFQKGDIAEGYSVSREKKESFPLTVTSAQKNPTAFYLCASSSKGLREQFFGPGTRLTVL.

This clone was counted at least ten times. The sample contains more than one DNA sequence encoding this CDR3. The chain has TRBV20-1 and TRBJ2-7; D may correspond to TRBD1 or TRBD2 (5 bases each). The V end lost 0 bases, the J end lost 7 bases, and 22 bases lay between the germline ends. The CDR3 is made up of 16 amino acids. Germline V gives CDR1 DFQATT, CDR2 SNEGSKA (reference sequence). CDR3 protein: CSARDRRGRGYWEQYF. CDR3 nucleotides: TGCAGTGCTAGAGATCGTCGGGGACGGGGTTATTGGGAGCAGTACTTC.

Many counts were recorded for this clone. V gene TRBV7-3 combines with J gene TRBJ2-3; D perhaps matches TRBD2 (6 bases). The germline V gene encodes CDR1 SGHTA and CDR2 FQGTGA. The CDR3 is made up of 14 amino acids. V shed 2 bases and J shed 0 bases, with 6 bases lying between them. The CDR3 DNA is TGTGCCAGCAGCTTAGGGACTAGCACAGATACGCAGTATTTT. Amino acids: CASSLGTSTDTQYF. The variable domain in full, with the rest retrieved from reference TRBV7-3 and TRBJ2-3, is GAGVSQTPSNKVTEKGKYVELRCDPISGHTALYWYRQSLGQGPEFLIYFQGTGAADDSGLPNDRFFAVRPEGSVSTLKIQRTERGDSAVYLCASSLGTSTDTQYFGPGTRLTVL.